These 25 T cell receptor beta chains were all obtained from the same sample, sequenced in a study of T-cell reconstitution after alpha-beta-depleted transplantation in children. Molecular barcoding with unique molecular identifiers was used for the TCRbeta library. Using its own MiXCR run on the PCR reads, TCRdb lists one record per CDR3 protein. This sample has hundreds of thousands of distinct CDR3 sequences; around 12% occur once, and the top ten carry around 0.8%. The sequenced sample was PBMCs, obtained before TCRalphabeta/CD19-depleted stem cell transplant. The receptors shown here come from a girl aged 2 to 9 with congenital amegakaryocytic thrombocytopenia, due to receive a stem cell transplant.

This clonotype has at least ten counts. The gene calls are TRBV20-1 and TRBJ2-2; D not certain. The CDR3 is made up of 13 amino acids. Germline V gives CDR1 DFQATT, CDR2 SNEGSKA (reference sequence). V was shortened by 1 base and J by 7 bases, with 10 bases between the two germline ends. The CDR3 DNA reads as TGCAGTGCTAGAGGGCCAAGAGGCGGGGAGCTGTTTTTT. Encoded protein: CSARGPRGGELFF.

This clonotype appeared a few times. This chain joins TRBV12-3 or TRBV12-4 and TRBJ2-7; D assignment may be TRBD1 or TRBD2 (5 bases each). The CDR3 has 15 amino acids. Trimming stripped 5 bases from V and 0 bases from J, with 14 bases between. The CDR3 loop reads CASSPSLGTSYEQYF. DNA for the CDR3: TGTGCCAGCAGTCCATCGTTGGGGACCTCCTACGAGCAGTACTTC.

This clonotype was counted at least ten times. In DNA form, the CDR3 reads TGTGCCAGCAGACAAAGTCGGGTCTATGGCTACACCTTC. It is translated as CASRQSRVYGYTF. J is TRBJ1-2 and V is TRBV28; unclear D gene. V lost 6 bases to trimming and J lost 4 bases, with 12 bases between them. The CDR3 runs 13 residues. Per the germline V gene, CDR1 is MDHEN and CDR2 is SYDVKM.

This clonotype was counted a few times. V is TRBV7-9 and J is TRBJ2-1; tentative D call: TRBD2 (6 bases). The germline V and J ends were trimmed by 7 bases and 8 bases, with 12 bases remaining between them. The CDR3 totals 12 residues. The germline CDR1 and CDR2 sequences are SEHNR and FQNEAQ (reference sequence). CDR3 amino acids: CASTPKRDEQFF. CDR3 nucleotides: TGTGCCAGCACCCCAAAGCGGGATGAGCAGTTCTTC.

The chain carries TRBV6-4 and TRBJ2-1; D unclear. Looked up from germline, CDR1 is MRHNA and CDR2 is SNTAGT. This CDR3 has 12 amino acids. Trimming took off 7 bases at V and 7 bases at J, with 11 bases between the two ends. CDR3 sequence (DNA): TGTGCCAGCACCCGACCCGGGAATGAGCAGTTCTTC. Translated: CASTRPGNEQFF.

In its sample, this clonotype was seen many times. V is TRBV12-3 or TRBV12-4 and J is TRBJ1-3, with TRBD1 identical over 7 bases. The V segment lost 5 bases and the J segment 0 bases; nucleotides outside the gene matches: 7. This CDR3 has 16 residues. CDR3 amino acids: CASSPRTGLSGNTIYF. Here the CDR3 DNA reads TGTGCCAGCAGTCCTCGGACAGGCCTCTCTGGAAACACCATATATTTT.

This clonotype has at least ten counts. J is TRBJ2-7 and V is TRBV12-3 or TRBV12-4, with D possibly being TRBD1 (6 bases). The CDR3 loop spans 14 amino acids. V was clipped by 3 bases and J by 5 bases, with 14 bases between them. The CDR3, as DNA: TGTGCCAGCAGTTTGCAGGGGCGCGTAAACGAGCAGTACTTC. Its protein product is CASSLQGRVNEQYF.

In its sample, this clonotype was seen many times. The V gene is TRBV10-3, the J gene TRBJ2-3; tentatively, D is TRBD2 (5 bases). The CDR3 runs 14 residues. From germline, CDR1 is ENHRY and CDR2 SYGVKD. V was clipped by 6 bases and J by 2 bases, with 12 bases between them. CDR3 in amino acids: CAIRPGVNTDTQYF. In DNA, the CDR3 is TGTGCCATCAGGCCCGGGGTGAACACAGATACGCAGTATTTT.

This clonotype has ten or more counts. The chain employs TRBV5-1 and TRBJ1-1; no clear D gene. Germline values: CDR1 SGHRS, CDR2 YFSETQ. The CDR3 has 13 amino acids. V lost 0 bases, J lost 1 base, and 4 bases lay in between. The CDR3 here is CASSLGANTEAFF. DNA of the CDR3: TGCGCCAGCAGCTTGGGGGCGAACACTGAAGCTTTCTTT.

This clonotype was observed a few times. V and J are TRBV7-3 and TRBJ1-1; tentative D call: TRBD1 (5 bases). Germline lookup yields CDR1 SGHTA and CDR2 FQGTGA. V lost 5 bases, J lost 1 base, and 8 bases lay in between. CDR3 length: 13 amino acids. The CDR3 DNA follows: TGTGCCAGCAGCCCGACAGCGAACACTGAAGCTTTCTTT. Protein: CASSPTANTEAFF.

The chain combines TRBV6-1 with TRBJ1-4, with D perhaps TRBD1 (5 bases). Per germline, CDR1 MNHNS and CDR2 SASEGT. V was shortened by 2 bases and J by 8 bases, with 18 bases between the two germline ends. CDR3 size: 16 residues. CDR3: CASSEYDATGREKLFF. The CDR3 DNA follows: TGTGCCAGCAGTGAATACGATGCTACAGGAAGAGAAAAACTGTTTTTT.

This clonotype appeared a few times. The rearrangement links TRBV20-1 to TRBJ2-3, with 11 positions matching TRBD2. V trimming: 3 bases; J trimming: 4 bases; junction bases outside the gene matches: 6. CDR1 DFQATT and CDR2 SNEGSKA come from the germline V gene (reference sequence). The CDR3 spans 15 residues. The CDR3 sequence: CSASWVGLAADTQYF. The CDR3 DNA sequence: TGCAGTGCTAGTTGGGTGGGACTAGCGGCAGATACGCAGTATTTT.

This clonotype was counted many times. The gene calls are TRBV10-2 and TRBJ2-3; D unresolved. The V end was cut by 0 bases, the J end by 3 bases, with 7 bases between. Germline lookup yields CDR1 WSHSY and CDR2 SAAADI. The CDR3 length is 14 residues. CDR3 protein: CASSESPRTDTQYF. CDR3 DNA sequence: TGCGCCAGCAGTGAGTCCCCTCGGACAGATACGCAGTATTTT.

This clonotype showed up many times. The rearrangement joins TRBV20-1 to TRBJ1-4; TRBD1 aligns across 9 bases. In germline, CDR1 is DFQATT, CDR2 SNEGSKA (reference sequence). After removal of 5 bases from V and 7 bases from J, the junction contained 11 bases not matched to a gene. The CDR3 has 15 amino acids. CDR3 sequence reads: CSAPEWTGESEKLFF. CDR3 DNA sequence: TGCAGTGCTCCCGAATGGACAGGGGAATCTGAAAAACTGTTTTTT.

This clonotype was counted between two and nine times. The chain has TRBV4-1 and TRBJ1-2; 8 bases agree with TRBD1. V dropped 1 base and J dropped 8; count of bases not matched to a gene: 6. CDR3 size: 14 residues. Germline CDR1 reads MGHRA; CDR2 reads YSYEKL. CDR3 nucleotides: TGCGCCAGCAGCCAAGGGCAGGGGGCAGGGGGCTACACCTTC. This gives the protein CASSQGQGAGGYTF.

CDR3 DNA sequence: TGTGCCAGCAGTTTGGTCCCCGGGAACATTCAGTACTTC. Amino acids: CASSLVPGNIQYF. The chain carries TRBV12-3 or TRBV12-4 and TRBJ2-4; unclear D gene. Deletions cut 3 bases from V and 7 bases from J, with 10 bases between. This CDR3 region has 13 residues.

The V gene is TRBV5-1, the J gene TRBJ2-1; 9 positions agree with TRBD1. CDR1 is SGHRS and CDR2 is YFSETQ in the germline V gene. Germline trimming cut 0 bases from V and 8 bases from J; bases unmatched to any gene: 6. The CDR3 contains 15 residues. This CDR3 reads CASSLDRGPGYEQFF. The CDR3 DNA reads as TGCGCCAGCAGCTTGGACAGGGGGCCGGGGTATGAGCAGTTCTTC.

This clonotype came up many times. The chain combines TRBV6-1 with TRBJ1-6, with D unresolved. Trimming removed 6 bases from V and 0 bases from J, with 12 bases in between. CDR3 size: 16 residues. Germline V gene data show CDR1 as MNHNS and CDR2 as SASEGT. The CDR3: CASSPTRGSYNSPLHF. CDR3 in DNA: TGTGCCAGCAGCCCAACCCGGGGCTCCTATAATTCACCCCTCCACTTT.

Details on this clonotype: A much bigger clone sits one base away, suggesting this may be a read error. The chain has TRBV10-3 and TRBJ2-5; D is ambiguous. This CDR3 region has 11 residues. Deletions cut 2 bases from V and 5 bases from J, with 3 bases between. In germline, CDR1 is ENHRY, CDR2 SYGVKD. DNA of the CDR3: TGTGCCATCAGTGAGAGGGAGACCCAGTACTTC. Its translation is CAISERETQYF.

This clonotype showed up just a few times. This chain joins TRBV20-1 and TRBJ1-2, with D possibly being TRBD1 (6 bases). V was shortened by 3 bases and J by 1 base, with 18 bases between the two germline ends. Germline CDR1 and CDR2: DFQATT and SNEGSKA (reference sequence). The CDR3 loop spans 16 amino acids. CDR3 sequence: CSARTATQGGNYGYTF. The CDR3 region has the DNA TGCAGTGCTAGGACAGCCACCCAAGGGGGTAACTATGGCTACACCTTC.

In this sample, this clonotype turned up many times. This chain uses TRBV7-6 with TRBJ1-1; D is unclear. The CDR3 loop spans 15 amino acids. V lost 2 bases, J lost 1 base, and 11 bases lay in between. Germline V gene data show CDR1 as SGHVS and CDR2 as FNYEAQ. The CDR3 sequence: CASSLSPKWNTEAFF. Written as DNA, the CDR3 is TGTGCCAGCAGCTTAAGTCCAAAGTGGAACACTGAAGCTTTCTTT. The complete variable domain, with remaining parts taken from reference TRBV7-6 and TRBJ1-1, reads GAGVSQSPRYKVTKRGQDVALRCDPISGHVSLYWYRQALGQGPEFLTYFNYEAQQDKSGLPNDRFSAERPEGSISTLTIQRTEQRDSAMYRCASSLSPKWNTEAFFGQGTRLTVV.

This clonotype came up many times. The rearrangement links TRBV11-3 to TRBJ2-3, with TRBD2 matching 8 bases. The CDR3 length is 13 residues. The V gene's germline CDR1 is SGHNT and CDR2 YENEEA. V shed 4 bases, J shed 6 bases, and the junction held 3 bases outside the gene matches. CDR3 loop: CASSSGLGDTQYF. The CDR3, as DNA: TGTGCCAGCAGCTCGGGACTAGGGGATACGCAGTATTTT.

This clonotype was recorded at least ten times. V usage is TRBV6-5 and J usage is TRBJ2-3; 9 nucleotides align to TRBD2. Germline V gene lookup returns CDR1 MNHEY and CDR2 SVGAGI. This CDR3 region has 14 residues. The V segment lost 4 bases and the J segment 5 bases; nucleotides outside the gene matches: 4. The CDR3 nucleotides are TGTGCCAGCAGTTCCCTAGCGGGACAAGATACGCAGTATTTT. Translated, it gives CASSSLAGQDTQYF.

This clonotype showed up many times. The CDR3 coding sequence is TGCGCCAGCAGCTTCGATGAACCCTCCTACAATGAGCAGTTCTTC. It yields the protein CASSFDEPSYNEQFF. This chain links TRBV5-1 with TRBJ2-1; D unclear. V shed 2 bases and J shed 0 bases, with 9 bases lying between them. The CDR3 consists of 15 residues. Germline V gives CDR1 SGHRS, CDR2 YFSETQ.

At least ten counts were recorded for this clonotype. The chain uses TRBV29-1 and TRBJ1-1; 10 positions match TRBD1. Germline assignment: CDR1 SQVTM and CDR2 ANQGSEA. Trimming removed 4 bases from V and 6 bases from J; junction bases left unmatched: 5. The CDR3 is made up of 13 amino acids. CDR3 amino acids: CSVVRTGGAEAFF. The CDR3 nucleotides are TGCAGCGTTGTTCGGACAGGGGGGGCTGAAGCTTTCTTT.